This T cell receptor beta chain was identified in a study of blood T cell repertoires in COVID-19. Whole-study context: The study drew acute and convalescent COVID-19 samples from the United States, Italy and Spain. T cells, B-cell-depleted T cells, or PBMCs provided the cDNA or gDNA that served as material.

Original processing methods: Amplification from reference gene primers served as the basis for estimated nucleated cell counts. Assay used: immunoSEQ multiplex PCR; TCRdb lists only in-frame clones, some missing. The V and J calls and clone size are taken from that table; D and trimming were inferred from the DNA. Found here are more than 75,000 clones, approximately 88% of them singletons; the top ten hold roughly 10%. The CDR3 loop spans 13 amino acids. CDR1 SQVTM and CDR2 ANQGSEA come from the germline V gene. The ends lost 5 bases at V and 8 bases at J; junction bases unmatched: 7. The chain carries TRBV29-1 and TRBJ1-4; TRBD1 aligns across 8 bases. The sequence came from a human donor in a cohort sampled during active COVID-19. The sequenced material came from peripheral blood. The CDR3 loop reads CSVNTGGREKLFF. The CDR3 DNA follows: TGCAGCGTTAATACAGGGGGTCGGGAAAAACTGTTTTTT.